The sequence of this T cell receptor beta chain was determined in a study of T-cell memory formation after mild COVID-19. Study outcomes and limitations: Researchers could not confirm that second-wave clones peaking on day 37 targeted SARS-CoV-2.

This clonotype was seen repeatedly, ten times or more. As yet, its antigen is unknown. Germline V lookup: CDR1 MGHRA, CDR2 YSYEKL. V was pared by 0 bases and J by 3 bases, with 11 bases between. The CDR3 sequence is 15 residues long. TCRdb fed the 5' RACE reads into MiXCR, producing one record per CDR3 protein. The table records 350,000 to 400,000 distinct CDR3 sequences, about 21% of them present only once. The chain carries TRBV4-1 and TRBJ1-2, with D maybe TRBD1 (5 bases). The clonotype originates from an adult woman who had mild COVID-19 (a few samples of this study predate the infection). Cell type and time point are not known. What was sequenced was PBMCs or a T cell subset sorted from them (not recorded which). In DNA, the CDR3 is TGCGCCAGCAGCCAAGAGGGTCAGGGTCACTATGGCTACACCTTC. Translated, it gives CASSQEGQGHYGYTF.